The present T cell receptor (beta chain) was sequenced within a study of T cells after yellow fever vaccination (dated by TCRdb to between 2018 and 2021). Some background on the complete study: The SMART-Seq v4 Ultra Low Input RNA kit was used to prepare libraries from fractions with low cell numbers. To follow T-cell clones before and after primary and booster YFV17D yellow fever vaccination, bulk TCR alpha and beta repertoires were sequenced over time. The cohort comprised two healthy male donors, one aged 18 to 29 and one aged 30 to 40 years. Blood samples were taken at several timepoints before and after primary and secondary immunization, and bulk PBMC replicates and cell subsets were isolated. Paper-wide results and their limitations: Computational filtering was required because FACS-sorted repertoires could contain abundant contaminating clonotypes from the bulk population. Because the study included only a couple of donors, the extent to which the findings can be generalized is limited. The secondary T-cell response was found to be weaker but faster than the primary response, with a peak reached on day 5 rather than on day 15. Most clones expanded after primary vaccination (around 96% of CD4 and 80% to 90% of CD8) were re-detected after the booster, suggesting that broad memory maintenance occurred. A small share of clonotypes was detected in both CD4 and CD8 compartments, with the overlap likely arising from convergent recombination.

The CDR3 numbers 14 residues from cysteine through phenylalanine. Left in the record is the CDR3 DNA by itself, 42 bases read in frame from the first base. The germline V gene sets CDR1 to LGHNT and CDR2 to FRNRAP. The germline ends are 15 bases apart after V is trimmed by 5 bases and J by 6 bases. TCR cDNA was made using 5'RACE template switching, a step that added a universal primer site and unique molecular identifiers. Priming for cDNA synthesis came from both the TCR alpha and TCR beta constant segments. Libraries were amplified in two PCR steps, with sample barcodes and sequencing adapters added in the second step. Sequencing of libraries was performed on Illumina HiSeq 2500 (2x100 bp) or NovaSeq (2x150 bp). The published analysis was carried out like this. Reads were demultiplexed and collapsed into UMI consensus sequences with MIGEC, and V(D)J alignment was performed with MiXCR. Vaccine-responding clonotypes were identified with edgeR using replicate PBMC samples, with FDR below 0.01 and a log2 fold change above 5 up to day 15 being required. Bulk clonotypes were assigned CD4 or CD8 identity according to which sequenced CD4 or CD8 repertoire held them at higher abundance. TCRdb trimmed the raw reads at Q25, called clones with MiXCR and kept productive beta chains. Duplicate CDR3 protein sequences are folded into a single record with the most common DNA and genes. The authors' filters were not applied to this entry. The sample records under 550,000 distinct CDR3 sequences, around a fifth of which are singletons. The top ten clonotypes cover 15% to 20% of the sample.

According to the study, the label for this sample's treatment or condition signals: live attenuated yellow fever vaccine strain. At each blood-draw timepoint, two biological replicates of bulk PBMCs were obtained. A standard Ficoll-Paque protocol was used to isolate PBMCs from peripheral blood. RNA was extracted with TriZol from bulk PBMCs, CD4 and CD8 fractions, and dextramer-positive and dextramer-negative fractions. This clonotype has just one count. It lacks a known antigen. Base qualities are not recorded, but no much larger clone differs from it by a single base. Single-read evidence is weak. The sequence joins TRBV12-5 to TRBJ2-3; 6 matching bases give a weak D call of TRBD1. The clonotype was recovered from a man younger than 30 who received the YFV17D yellow fever vaccine. The sample in question was PBMCs, obtained more than 20 days after the first yellow fever vaccination. The nucleotide sequence is given as TGTGCTAGTGGTCGGGACACTTTCTGGGATACGCAGTATTTT. Translated, it reads CASGRDTFWDTQYF.